This TCR beta chain came from a study of T cell repertoires in cytomegalovirus infection. Study conclusions and caveats: Based on cumulative public TCR beta family frequency, carriers of CMV plus the relevant HLA were identified.

Via MiXCR, TCRdb re-called the reads, giving one row per CDR3 protein. There are 110,000 to 150,000 distinct CDR3 sequences in the sample; about 6.5% occur only once, and about 20% lies in the top ten. The germline gives CDR1 SGHTA, CDR2 FQGTGA. Between the trimmed V and J ends, which lost 6 bases and 1 base, there was a span of 15 bases. The CDR3 is 15 amino acids. Many counts were recorded for this clonotype. Its antigen is unknown. The TCR was taken from a human donor in good health (CMV status not recorded). Some clones in this sample may be carry-over from other donors' samples. Sequenced sample: PBMCs. The V gene is TRBV7-3, the J gene TRBJ1-1; D remains ambiguous. CDR3 nucleotide sequence: TGTGCCAGCAGTACTTCCGAGGTTCGGAACACTGAAGCTTTCTTT. This sequence encodes CASSTSEVRNTEAFF.